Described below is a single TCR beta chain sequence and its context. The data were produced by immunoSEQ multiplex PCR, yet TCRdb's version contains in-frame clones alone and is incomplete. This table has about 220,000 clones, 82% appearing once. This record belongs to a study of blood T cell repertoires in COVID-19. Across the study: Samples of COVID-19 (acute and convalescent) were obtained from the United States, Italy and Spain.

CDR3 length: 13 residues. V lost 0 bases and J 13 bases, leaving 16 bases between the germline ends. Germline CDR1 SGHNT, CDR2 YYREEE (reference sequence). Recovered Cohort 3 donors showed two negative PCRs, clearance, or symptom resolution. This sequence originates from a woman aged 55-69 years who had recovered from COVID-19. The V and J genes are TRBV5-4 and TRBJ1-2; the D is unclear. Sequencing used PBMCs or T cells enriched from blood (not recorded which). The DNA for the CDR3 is TGTGCCAGCAGCTTGGAGGAGGGCCTTATCCCCACCTTC. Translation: CASSLEEGLIPTF.